This TCR beta chain was retrieved from a study of cytomegalovirus exposure and HLA in healthy donors. General observations from the study: DRB1 had the most TCR associations and HLA-C the fewest, a later analysis found, with rates varying by HLA locus.

It was with 60 Vbeta and 13 Jbeta primers that the PCR ran. Profiling relied on immunoSEQ multiplex PCR, and the TCRdb table lists in-frame clones only, not all of them. The sample lists under 110,000 clones; around 79% were seen once. Germline V gene lookup returns CDR1 ENHRY and CDR2 SYGVKD. Trimming cost V 5 bases and J 5 bases, with 13 bases left between them. CDR3 length: 13 amino acids. Concerning this clone: Antigen unknown.

The TCR originated in a woman between 40 and 50 years old in good health and CMV-seronegative. This chain joins TRBV10-3 and TRBJ2-7; D not resolved. Sequencing was carried out using PBMCs. CDR3 nucleotides: TGTGCCATCAGTACGCCGTTGGAGCACGAGCAGTACTTC. Translation gives CAISTPLEHEQYF.